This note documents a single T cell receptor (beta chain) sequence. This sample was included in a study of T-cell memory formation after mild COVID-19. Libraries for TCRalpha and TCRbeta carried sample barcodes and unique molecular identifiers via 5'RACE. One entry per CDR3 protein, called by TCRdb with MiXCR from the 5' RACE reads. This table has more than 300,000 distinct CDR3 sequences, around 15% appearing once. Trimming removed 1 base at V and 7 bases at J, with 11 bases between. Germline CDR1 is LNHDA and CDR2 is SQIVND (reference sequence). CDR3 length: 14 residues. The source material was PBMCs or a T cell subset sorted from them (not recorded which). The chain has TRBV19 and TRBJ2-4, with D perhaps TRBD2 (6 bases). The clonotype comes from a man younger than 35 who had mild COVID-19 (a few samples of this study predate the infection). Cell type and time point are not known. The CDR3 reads CASSIGSSGNIQYF. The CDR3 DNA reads TGTGCCAGTAGTATAGGCTCCAGCGGGAACATTCAGTACTTC.